In its sample, the clone carrying this TCR beta chain was seen once. Antigen specificity is unknown. Sequenced by immunoSEQ multiplex PCR; TCRdb stores in-frame clones only, minus some. The sample has 70,000 to 100,000 clones; 88% are singletons. The data are from a study of identifying expanded T cells in peripheral blood. Study-wide results and limits: Approximately two-week clone count variance significantly increased as total template count grew.

No infections or other immune events were documented during collection. The V gene's germline CDR1 is SGHTA and CDR2 FQGNSA. Trimming left V 7 bases short and J 5 bases short, with 12 bases between. The CDR3 has 13 amino acids. The TCR was taken from a person aged 18 to 75 in good health. Sequencing was carried out using blood. The J gene is TRBJ1-5, the V gene TRBV7-2; weak D call: TRBD1 (5 bases). CDR3 residues: CASTLGPDQPQHF. The CDR3 bases are TGTGCCAGCACCCTGGGACCCGATCAGCCCCAGCATTTT.